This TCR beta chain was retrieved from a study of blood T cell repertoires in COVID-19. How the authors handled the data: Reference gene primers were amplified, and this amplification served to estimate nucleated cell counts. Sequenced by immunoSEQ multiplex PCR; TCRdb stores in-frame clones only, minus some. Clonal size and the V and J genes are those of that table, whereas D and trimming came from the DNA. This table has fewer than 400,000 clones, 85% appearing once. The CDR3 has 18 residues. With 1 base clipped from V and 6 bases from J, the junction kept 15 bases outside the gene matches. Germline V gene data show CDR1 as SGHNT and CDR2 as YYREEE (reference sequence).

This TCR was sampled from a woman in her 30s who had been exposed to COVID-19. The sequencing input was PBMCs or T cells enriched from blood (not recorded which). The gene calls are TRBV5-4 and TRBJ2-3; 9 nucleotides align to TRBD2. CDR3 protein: CASSLPGLLAGVSDTQYF. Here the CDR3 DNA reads TGTGCCAGCAGCTTGCCCGGGTTGTTAGCGGGGGTTTCTGATACGCAGTATTTT.